This T cell receptor beta chain came from a study of T-cell reconstitution after alpha-beta-depleted transplantation in children. Study-wide results and caveats: Most T-cell counts and diversity one year after the transplant came from T cells that were newly produced. The origin of alpha-beta T cells about two months after transplant was reportedly several hundred expanded graft clones.

Germline assignment: CDR1 SGHRS and CDR2 YFSETQ. The length of the CDR3 is 16 residues. The J segment lost 1 base and the V segment lost 5 bases, leaving 8 bases of the junction unmatched. The library targeted TCRbeta and was prepared with unique molecular identifiers. From the PCR reads, TCRdb called clonotypes with MiXCR, one entry per CDR3 protein. Among 300,000 or so distinct CDR3 sequences listed, roughly 21% were seen once. Points on this clonotype: No antigen is known for it.

The source was PBMCs, mostly from graft donor cells, collected 180 days after TCRalphabeta/CD19-depleted stem cell transplant. The genes are TRBV5-1 and TRBJ2-4; TRBD1 matches at 8 bases. The clonotype originates from a male patient aged 10 to 17 who had a stem cell transplant for acute lymphoblastic leukemia, so the T cells may come from the graft donor. The CDR3, as DNA: TGCGCCAGCAGTGAAGGACAGGGAACGGCCAAAAACATTCAGTACTTC. It codes for CASSEGQGTAKNIQYF.